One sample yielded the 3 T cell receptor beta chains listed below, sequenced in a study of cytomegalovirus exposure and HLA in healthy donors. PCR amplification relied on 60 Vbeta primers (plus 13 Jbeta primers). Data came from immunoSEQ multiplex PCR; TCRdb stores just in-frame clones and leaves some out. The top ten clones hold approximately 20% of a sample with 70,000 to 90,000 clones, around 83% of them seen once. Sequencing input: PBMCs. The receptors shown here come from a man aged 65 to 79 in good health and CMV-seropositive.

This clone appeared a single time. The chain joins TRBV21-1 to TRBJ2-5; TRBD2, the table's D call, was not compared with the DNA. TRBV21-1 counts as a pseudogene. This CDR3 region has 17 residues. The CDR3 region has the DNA TGTGCCAGCAGCAAAATCGGTAGCGGGGGGATCCAAGAGACCCAGTACTTC. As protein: CASSKIGSGGIQETQYF.

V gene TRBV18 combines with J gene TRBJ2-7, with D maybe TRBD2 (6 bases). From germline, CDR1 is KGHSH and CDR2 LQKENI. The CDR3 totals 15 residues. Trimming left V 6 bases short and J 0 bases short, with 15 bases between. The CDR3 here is CASSPGTGSSYEQYF. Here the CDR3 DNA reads TGTGCCAGCTCCCCCGGGACCGGGAGCTCCTACGAGCAGTACTTC.

As DNA, the CDR3 is TGCGCCAGCAGCTTGGGACAGGGCGGCTACTACGAGCAGTACTTC. This codes for CASSLGQGGYYEQYF. J is TRBJ2-7 and V is TRBV5-1, with 7 positions matching TRBD1. Trimming at V came to 0 bases and at J to 3 bases, leaving 6 bases not matched to a gene. The germline V gene encodes CDR1 SGHRS and CDR2 YFSETQ. The CDR3 consists of 15 residues.